This paragraph reports one T cell receptor (beta chain). The data originate from a study of blood T cell repertoires in COVID-19. Background on the study: T cells, B-cell-depleted T cells, or PBMCs provided the cDNA or gDNA that served as material.

This study enrolled people aged 18 to 89 from about two dozen US geographic areas. The method was immunoSEQ multiplex PCR; TCRdb's version includes in-frame clones alone and lacks a portion of them. The table has more than 150,000 clones, around 87% seen once. CDR1 is KGHDR, CDR2 SFDVKD, per germline. V shed 3 bases and J shed 0 bases, with 10 bases lying between them. CDR3 length: 15 residues. This receptor was obtained from a woman aged 25 to 45 who had recovered from COVID-19. V is TRBV24-1 and J is TRBJ2-5; a weak D match, TRBD1 (5 bases). The sample taken for sequencing was PBMCs or T cells enriched from blood (not recorded which). In DNA form, the CDR3 reads TGTGCCACCAGTGATATGGGGCAAAACCAAGAGACCCAGTACTTC. Translating gives CATSDMGQNQETQYF.